One and the same sample provided the 15 T cell receptor beta chains below, sequenced in a study of blood T cell repertoires in COVID-19. Sequenced by immunoSEQ multiplex PCR; TCRdb stores in-frame clones only, minus some. The sample lists about 190,000 clones; approximately 85% were seen once. The sample consisted of peripheral blood. The receptors shown here come from a man older than 75 with COVID-19, enrolled during active disease.

The gene calls are TRBV7-2 and TRBJ2-2, with 7 positions matching TRBD2. This CDR3 is 16 amino acids long. V trimming: 4 bases; J trimming: 0 bases; junction bases outside the gene matches: 5. Per germline, CDR1 SGHTA and CDR2 FQGNSA. CDR3 sequence: CASSSTGGPNTGELFF. CDR3 sequence (DNA): TGTGCCAGCAGCTCCACGGGGGGTCCGAACACCGGGGAGCTGTTTTTT. The whole variable domain, filled in from reference TRBV7-2 and TRBJ2-2, reads GAGVSQSPSNKVTEKGKDVELRCDPISGHTALYWYRQSLGQGLEFLIYFQGNSAPDKSGLPSDRFSAERTGGSVSTLTIQRTQQEDSAVYLCASSSTGGPNTGELFFGEGSRLTVL.

This clone was counted a single time. The chain links TRBV3-1 (or the pseudogene TRBV3-2) to TRBJ2-3, with TRBD2 matching over 9 bases. Trimming took 2 bases from V and 0 from J; bases not matched to a gene: 3. CDR1 LGHDT and CDR2 YNNKEL come from the germline V gene (reference sequence). The CDR3 loop spans 16 amino acids. CDR3 region: CASSQRGGASTDTQYF. In DNA, the CDR3 is TGTGCCAGCAGCCAACGCGGGGGGGCTAGCACAGATACGCAGTATTTT.

This clone was observed a handful of times. This chain connects TRBV9 to TRBJ2-2; 11 bases line up with TRBD2. The CDR3 totals 16 residues. CDR1 and CDR2 (germline): SGDLS, YYNGEE. V trimming: 2 bases; J trimming: 3 bases; junction bases outside the gene matches: 3. DNA of the CDR3: TGTGCCAGCAGCGTTGGTAGCGGGGGGGACACCGGGGAGCTGTTTTTT. Protein product: CASSVGSGGDTGELFF.

The chain couples TRBV28 to TRBJ1-5; possible D gene TRBD1, 5 bases. Trimming left V 6 bases short and J 5 bases short, with 14 bases between. CDR3 length: 14 amino acids. Germline V CDR1 and CDR2: MDHEN, SYDVKM. The DNA of the CDR3 is TGTGCCAGCAGCCCCCTGACAGACCATCAGCCCCAGCATTTT. Translation: CASSPLTDHQPQHF.

A remark on this clone: Additional DNA sequences in this sample encode the identical CDR3. This chain connects TRBV5-1 to TRBJ1-6; the D gene is possibly TRBD1 (6 bases). This CDR3 comprises 14 residues. V dropped 0 bases and J dropped 10 bases, with 11 bases sitting between them. Germline-derived CDR1 and CDR2 are SGHRS and YFSETQ. The chain's CDR3 is CASSLEGVGSPLHF. In nucleotides, the CDR3 is TGCGCCAGCAGCTTGGAGGGGGTAGGGTCACCCCTCCACTTT.

The chain combines TRBV2 with TRBJ1-2, with D tentatively TRBD1 (6 bases). CDR1 is SNHLY, CDR2 FYNNEI, per germline. CDR3 length: 16 residues. V was pared by 4 bases and J by 2 bases, with 17 bases between. CDR3 protein: CASSAVPRGSNYGYTF. In DNA form, the CDR3 reads TGTGCCAGCAGTGCCGTACCGAGGGGGTCCAACTATGGCTACACCTTC. The variable domain in full, with the rest retrieved from reference TRBV2 and TRBJ1-2, is EPEVTQTPSHQVTQMGQEVILRCVPISNHLYFYWYRQILGQKVEFLVSFYNNEISEKSEIFDDQFSVERPDGSNFTLKIRSTKLEDSAMYFCASSAVPRGSNYGYTFGSGTRLTVV.

This sequence joins TRBV19 and TRBJ2-7; D possibly corresponds to TRBD2 (6 bases). V was shortened by 4 bases and J by 4 bases, with 11 bases between the two germline ends. The CDR3 spans 13 residues. From germline, CDR1 is LNHDA and CDR2 SQIVND (reference sequence). CDR3 nucleotide sequence: TGTGCCAGTAGTAATCAGGGAGGTTACGAGCAGTACTTC. Translated: CASSNQGGYEQYF.

The rearrangement joins TRBV27 to TRBJ1-2; possibly TRBD1 for D (5 bases). Trimming took 3 bases from V and 6 from J, leaving 11 bases between them. CDR1 is MNHEY, CDR2 SMNVEV, per germline (reference sequence). The CDR3 is 13 amino acids. The CDR3 protein is CASSFGPGDGYTF. CDR3 sequence (DNA): TGTGCCAGCAGTTTCGGGCCGGGGGATGGCTACACCTTC.

The chain recombines TRBV5-1 with TRBJ2-1; a weak D match, TRBD1 (5 bases). Germline V gene lookup returns CDR1 SGHRS and CDR2 YFSETQ. This CDR3 region has 14 residues. Trimming left V 0 bases short and J 8 bases short, with 12 bases between. Here the CDR3 DNA reads TGCGCCAGCAGCTTGGGGACACCTGGGGATGAGCAGTTCTTC. Its protein product is CASSLGTPGDEQFF.

The V gene is TRBV6-5, the J gene TRBJ1-2; maybe TRBD1 (6 bases). The CDR3 runs to 14 residues. From germline, CDR1 is MNHEY and CDR2 SVGAGI. With 6 bases removed from V and 3 bases from J, the gap between germline ends came to 14 bases. CDR3 nucleotide sequence: TGTGCCAGCAGACAGGGAGGGTCATACTATGGCTACACCTTC. This codes for CASRQGGSYYGYTF.

The rearrangement uses TRBV12-5 and TRBJ1-6, with D maybe TRBD1 (5 bases). This CDR3 spans 16 amino acids. The germline V and J ends were trimmed by 0 bases and 9 bases, with 15 bases remaining between them. Germline V gives CDR1 LGHNT, CDR2 FRNRAP. Here the CDR3 DNA reads TGTGCTAGTGGTTTGGTACTTGACAGCTGGGGTTCACCCCTCCACTTT. It translates to CASGLVLDSWGSPLHF.

This sequence joins TRBV3-1 (or the pseudogene TRBV3-2) and TRBJ1-3; 7 nucleotides agree with TRBD1. V lost 0 bases and J lost 2; bases outside the gene matches: 4. The germline V gene encodes CDR1 LGHDT and CDR2 YNNKEL (reference sequence). This CDR3 has 16 residues. CDR3 region: CASSQDPTGAGNTIYF. DNA for the CDR3: TGTGCCAGCAGCCAAGACCCTACAGGGGCTGGAAACACCATATATTTT.

The gene calls are TRBV19 and TRBJ2-1; 8 nucleotides align to TRBD1. V shed 8 bases and J 0 bases; nucleotides not matched to a gene: 6. CDR3 size: 15 residues. The germline V gene encodes CDR1 LNHDA and CDR2 SQIVND (reference sequence). This CDR3 reads CASRTGQSSYNEQFF. The CDR3 DNA sequence: TGTGCCAGTCGGACAGGGCAAAGCTCCTACAATGAGCAGTTCTTC.

This clone came up a few times. The chain is built from TRBV2 and TRBJ2-2; TRBD1 matches at 8 bases. The CDR3 is 13 amino acids. Germline assignment: CDR1 SNHLY and CDR2 FYNNEI. V lost 4 bases, J lost 7 bases, and 2 bases stayed unmatched. CDR3 sequence: CASSGTGIGELFF. The DNA of the CDR3 is TGTGCCAGCAGTGGGACAGGGATCGGGGAGCTGTTTTTT. The complete variable domain, with remaining parts taken from reference TRBV2 and TRBJ2-2, reads EPEVTQTPSHQVTQMGQEVILRCVPISNHLYFYWYRQILGQKVEFLVSFYNNEISEKSEIFDDQFSVERPDGSNFTLKIRSTKLEDSAMYFCASSGTGIGELFFGEGSRLTVL.

V and J are TRBV5-1 and TRBJ2-3; TRBD2 matches 9 bases. Losses at the gene ends were 3 bases for V and 2 bases for J; bases not matched to a gene: 1. There are 14 residues in the CDR3. Germline CDR1 SGHRS, CDR2 YFSETQ. This chain's CDR3 is CASSSSGNTDTQYF. CDR3 nucleotides: TGCGCCAGCAGCTCTAGCGGGAACACAGATACGCAGTATTTT.